This T cell receptor (beta chain) was captured by sequencing in a study of T cells after posttransplantation cyclophosphamide. In this sample, this clone turned up many times. What it binds is unknown. The V end lost 1 base, the J end lost 5 bases, and 12 bases lay between the germline ends. Germline V gene sequence: CDR1 MNHNS, CDR2 SASEGT. This CDR3 is built from 14 residues. Overall study results and limits: Later post-transplant blood repertoires were often dominated by donor CD8+ memory clones.

TCRdb's table, derived via immunoSEQ multiplex PCR, lists solely in-frame clones and lacks some. The repertoire yields some 43,000 clones, none seen only once; the top ten contain 2% to 2.5%. This chain joins TRBV6-1 and TRBJ2-7; D gene uncertain. Sequencing was performed on PBMCs. This receptor was taken from a middle-aged man in good health, CMV-negative, and a related stem cell transplant donor. CDR3 bases: TGTGCCAGCAGTGAAGAAATAGTGCTGGACGAGCAGTACTTC. Translated: CASSEEIVLDEQYF.